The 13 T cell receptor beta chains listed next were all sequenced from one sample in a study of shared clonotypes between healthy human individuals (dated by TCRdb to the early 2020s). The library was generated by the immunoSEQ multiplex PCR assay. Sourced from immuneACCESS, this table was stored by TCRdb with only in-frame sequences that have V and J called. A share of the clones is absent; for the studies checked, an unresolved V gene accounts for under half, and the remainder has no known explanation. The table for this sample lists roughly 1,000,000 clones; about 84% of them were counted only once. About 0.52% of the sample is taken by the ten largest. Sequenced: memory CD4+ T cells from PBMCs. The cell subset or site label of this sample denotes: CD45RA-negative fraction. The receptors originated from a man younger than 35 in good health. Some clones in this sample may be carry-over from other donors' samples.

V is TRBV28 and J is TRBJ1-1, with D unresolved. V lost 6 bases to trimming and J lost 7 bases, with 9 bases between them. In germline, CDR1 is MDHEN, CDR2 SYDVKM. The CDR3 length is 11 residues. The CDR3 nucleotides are TGTGCCAGCAGCCTGGAGAGTGAAGCTTTCTTT. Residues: CASSLESEAFF.

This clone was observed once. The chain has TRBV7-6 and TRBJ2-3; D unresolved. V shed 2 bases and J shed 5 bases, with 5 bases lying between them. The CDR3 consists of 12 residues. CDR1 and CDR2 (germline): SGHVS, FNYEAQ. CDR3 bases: TGTGCCAGCAGCTTACAAAGAGATACGCAGTATTTT. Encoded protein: CASSLQRDTQYF.

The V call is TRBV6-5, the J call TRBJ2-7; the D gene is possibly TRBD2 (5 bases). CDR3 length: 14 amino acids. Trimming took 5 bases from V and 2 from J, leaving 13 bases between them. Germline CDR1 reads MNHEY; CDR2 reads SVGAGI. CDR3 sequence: CASSGLAGPYEQYF. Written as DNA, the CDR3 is TGTGCCAGCAGTGGACTTGCAGGCCCCTACGAGCAGTACTTC.

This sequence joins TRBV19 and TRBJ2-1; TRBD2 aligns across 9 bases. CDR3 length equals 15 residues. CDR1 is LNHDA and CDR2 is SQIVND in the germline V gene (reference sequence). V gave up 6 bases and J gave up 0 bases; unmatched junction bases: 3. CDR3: CASRYSGGSYNEQFF. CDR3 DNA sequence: TGTGCCAGTAGGTATAGCGGGGGCTCCTACAATGAGCAGTTCTTC.

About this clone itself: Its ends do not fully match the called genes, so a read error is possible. The CDR3 protein is CASSPSTYTQYF. CDR3 sequence (DNA): TGTGCCAGCAGCCCGTCCACATATACGCAGTATTTT. The rearrangement links TRBV7-2 to TRBJ2-3; D remains ambiguous. The CDR3 runs 12 residues. Germline V CDR1 and CDR2: SGHTA, FQGNSA.

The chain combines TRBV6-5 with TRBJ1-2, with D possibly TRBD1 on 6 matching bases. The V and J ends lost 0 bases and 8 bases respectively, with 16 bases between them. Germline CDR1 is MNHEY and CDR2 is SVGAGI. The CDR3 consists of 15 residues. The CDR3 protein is CASSYSIGRGVGYTF. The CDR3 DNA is TGTGCCAGCAGTTACTCTATAGGCAGGGGTGTGGGCTACACCTTC.

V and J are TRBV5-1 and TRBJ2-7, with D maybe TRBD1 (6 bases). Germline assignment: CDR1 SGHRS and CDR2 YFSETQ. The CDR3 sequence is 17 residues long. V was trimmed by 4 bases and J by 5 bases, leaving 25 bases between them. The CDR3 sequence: CASSSFTRLGAWDEQYF. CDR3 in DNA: TGCGCCAGCAGCAGTTTTACTAGATTGGGGGCTTGGGACGAGCAGTACTTC.

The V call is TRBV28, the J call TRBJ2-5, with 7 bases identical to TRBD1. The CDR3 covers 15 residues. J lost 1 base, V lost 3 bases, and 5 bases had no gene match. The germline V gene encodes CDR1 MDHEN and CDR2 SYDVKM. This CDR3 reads CASSFTGEGQETQYF. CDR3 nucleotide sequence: TGTGCCAGCAGTTTCACAGGGGAAGGCCAAGAGACCCAGTACTTC. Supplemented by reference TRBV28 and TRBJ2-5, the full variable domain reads DVKVTQSSRYLVKRTGEKVFLECVQDMDHENMFWYRQDPGLGLRLIYFSYDVKMKEKGDIPEGYSVSREKKERFSLILESASTNQTSMYLCASSFTGEGQETQYFGPGTRLLVL.

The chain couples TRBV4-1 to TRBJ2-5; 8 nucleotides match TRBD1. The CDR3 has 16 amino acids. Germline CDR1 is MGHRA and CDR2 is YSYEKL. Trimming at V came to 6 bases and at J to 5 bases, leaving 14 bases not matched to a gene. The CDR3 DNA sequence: TGCGCCAGCAGTCGTACAGGGGGTGGGCTGGGGGAGACCCAGTACTTC. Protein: CASSRTGGGLGETQYF.

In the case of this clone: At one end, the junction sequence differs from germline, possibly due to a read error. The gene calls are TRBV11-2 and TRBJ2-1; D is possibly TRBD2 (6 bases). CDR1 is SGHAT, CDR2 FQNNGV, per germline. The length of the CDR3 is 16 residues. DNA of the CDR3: TGTGCCAGCAGCCTAGATGGGAGGACTTCCTACAATGAGCAGTTCTTC. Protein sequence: CASSLDGRTSYNEQFF.

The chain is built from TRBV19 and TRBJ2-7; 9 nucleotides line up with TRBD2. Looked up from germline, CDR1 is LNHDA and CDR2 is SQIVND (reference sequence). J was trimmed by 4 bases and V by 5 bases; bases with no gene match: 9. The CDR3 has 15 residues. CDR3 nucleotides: TGTGCCAGTAGTGAAGCCGGGACTAGCCTATACGAGCAGTACTTC. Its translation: CASSEAGTSLYEQYF.

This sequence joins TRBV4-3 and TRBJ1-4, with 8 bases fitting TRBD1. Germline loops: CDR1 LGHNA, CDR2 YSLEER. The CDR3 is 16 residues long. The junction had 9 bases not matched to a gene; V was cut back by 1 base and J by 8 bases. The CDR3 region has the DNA TGCGCCAGCAGCCAAGGACAGGGGACTTTCAGGGAAAAACTGTTTTTT. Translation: CASSQGQGTFREKLFF.

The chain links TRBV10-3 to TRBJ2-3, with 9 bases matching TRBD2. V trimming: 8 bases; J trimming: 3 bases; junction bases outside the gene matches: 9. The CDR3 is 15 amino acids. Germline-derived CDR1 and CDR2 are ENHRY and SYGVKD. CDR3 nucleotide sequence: TGTGCCATCGGACTTAGCGGGAGTGGGACAGATACGCAGTATTTT. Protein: CAIGLSGSGTDTQYF.